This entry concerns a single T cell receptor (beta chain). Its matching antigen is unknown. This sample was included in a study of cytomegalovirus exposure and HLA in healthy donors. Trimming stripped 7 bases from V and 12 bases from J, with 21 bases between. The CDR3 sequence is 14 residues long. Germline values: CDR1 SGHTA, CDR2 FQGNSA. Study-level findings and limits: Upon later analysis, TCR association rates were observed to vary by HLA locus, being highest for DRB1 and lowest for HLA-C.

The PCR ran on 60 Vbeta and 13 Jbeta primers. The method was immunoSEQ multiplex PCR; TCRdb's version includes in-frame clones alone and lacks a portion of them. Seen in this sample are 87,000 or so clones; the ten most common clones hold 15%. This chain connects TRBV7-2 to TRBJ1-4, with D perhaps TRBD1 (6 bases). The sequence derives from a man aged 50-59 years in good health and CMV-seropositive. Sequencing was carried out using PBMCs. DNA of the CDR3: TGTGCCAGCACCCTCGGTGGGGGCGCGGGAGAACTGTTTTTT. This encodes CASTLGGGAGELFF.